The 21 T cell receptor beta chains listed next were all sequenced from one sample in a study of T cell responses to AZD1222 COVID-19 vaccine. The table came from immunoSEQ multiplex PCR; TCRdb's copy has only in-frame clones and leaves some out. The repertoire holds about 160,000 clones, with almost 90% as singletons. Here the sequenced sample was peripheral blood, taken on day 0 of AZD1222 vaccination. The receptors shown here come from an adult in good health.

The chain recombines TRBV27 with TRBJ2-2; D unclear. The CDR3 length is 14 residues. V was cut by 1 base and J by 6 bases, with 9 bases left in between. CDR1 and CDR2 (germline): MNHEY, SMNVEV (reference sequence). The CDR3 region is CASSLYGYPGELFF. In nucleotides, the CDR3 is TGTGCCAGCAGTTTATACGGGTATCCCGGGGAGCTGTTTTTT.

The V and J genes are TRBV6-6 and TRBJ1-1, with D hard to call. CDR3 length: 14 amino acids. Germline V gives CDR1 MNHNY, CDR2 SVGAGI (reference sequence). V was shortened by 10 bases and J by 2 bases, with 17 bases between the two germline ends. This chain's CDR3 is CATKKGRDNTEAFF. The CDR3 nucleotides are TGTGCCACCAAGAAAGGGAGGGATAACACTGAAGCTTTCTTT.

This clone was seen once. The chain carries TRBV18 and TRBJ1-6; D not certain. This CDR3 spans 15 amino acids. The ends were cut back, 4 bases at V and 7 bases at J, with 14 bases in the middle. Germline CDR1 is KGHSH and CDR2 is LQKENI. CDR3 residues: CASSQEGQSNSPLHF. The DNA for the CDR3 is TGTGCCAGCTCACAGGAGGGTCAGTCGAATTCACCCCTCCACTTT. Complete variable domain (other parts from reference TRBV18 and TRBJ1-6): NAGVMQNPRHLVRRRGQEARLRCSPMKGHSHVYWYRQLPEEGLKFMVYLQKENIIDESGMPKERFSAEFPKEGPSILRIQQVVRGDSAAYFCASSQEGQSNSPLHFGNGTRLTVT.

The V gene is TRBV7-9, the J gene TRBJ1-6, with unresolved D. The germline V gene encodes CDR1 SEHNR and CDR2 FQNEAQ (reference sequence). The CDR3 runs to 14 residues. V was pared by 5 bases and J by 8 bases, with 13 bases between. In DNA, the CDR3 is TGTGCCAGCAGCGGAGTGAAGCCTGATTCACCCCTCCACTTT. This encodes CASSGVKPDSPLHF.

In its sample, this clone was seen once. The gene calls are TRBV28 and TRBJ1-6; D is unclear. This CDR3 spans 12 amino acids. Looked up from germline, CDR1 is MDHEN and CDR2 is SYDVKM. Deletions cut 2 bases from V and 10 bases from J, with 6 bases between. CDR3 nucleotide sequence: TGTGCCAGCAGTTTAGTGTTCTCACCCCTCCACTTT. Its protein is CASSLVFSPLHF. Using reference TRBV28 and TRBJ1-6 for the parts outside the CDR3, the full variable domain is DVKVTQSSRYLVKRTGEKVFLECVQDMDHENMFWYRQDPGLGLRLIYFSYDVKMKEKGDIPEGYSVSREKKERFSLILESASTNQTSMYLCASSLVFSPLHFGNGTRLTVT.

This sequence joins TRBV4-3 and TRBJ2-2; 13 bases agree with TRBD2. Germline-derived CDR1 and CDR2 are LGHNA and YSLEER. The CDR3 runs 17 residues. V shed 3 bases, J shed 2 bases, and the junction held 3 bases outside the gene matches. Here the CDR3 reads CASSQGLAGLNTGELFF. DNA of the CDR3: TGCGCCAGCAGCCAGGGACTAGCGGGACTTAACACCGGGGAGCTGTTTTTT.

The gene calls are TRBV10-1 and TRBJ2-7; 12 positions match TRBD1. Germline CDR1 WNHNN, CDR2 SYGVQD (reference sequence). The V and J ends lost 8 bases and 4 bases, in that order; junction bases with no gene match: 9. The CDR3 length is 15 residues. The CDR3: CASLIEGQGAYEQYF. The CDR3 nucleotides are TGCGCCAGCCTAATTGAGGGACAGGGGGCTTACGAGCAGTACTTC.

The rearrangement links TRBV5-1 to TRBJ2-1; 11 bases map to TRBD2. J was trimmed by 9 bases and V by 0 bases; bases with no gene match: 5. The CDR3 has 15 residues. The germline V gene encodes CDR1 SGHRS and CDR2 YFSETQ. The CDR3 region has the DNA TGCGCCAGCAGCTTGGACCCCGGGACTAGCGGTGAGCAGTTCTTC. Its translation is CASSLDPGTSGEQFF. The full variable domain, in which reference TRBV5-1 and TRBJ2-1 provide the parts outside the CDR3, is KAGVTQTPRYLIKTRGQQVTLSCSPISGHRSVSWYQQTPGQGLQFLFEYFSETQRNKGNFPGRFSGRQFSNSRSEMNVSTLELGDSALYLCASSLDPGTSGEQFFGPGTRLTVL.

V is TRBV2 and J is TRBJ2-1; a possible D gene is TRBD2 (6 bases). This CDR3 spans 15 amino acids. Deletions cut 1 base from V and 0 bases from J, with 7 bases between. Looked up from germline, CDR1 is SNHLY and CDR2 is FYNNEI. CDR3 sequence reads: CASSEVRGSYNEQFF. CDR3 coding DNA: TGTGCCAGCAGTGAAGTGCGGGGCTCCTACAATGAGCAGTTCTTC.

J is TRBJ2-3 and V is TRBV28; 8 bases map to TRBD2. The CDR3 covers 20 residues. Germline V lookup: CDR1 MDHEN, CDR2 SYDVKM. J gave up 0 bases and V 3 bases, and 17 bases lay outside the gene matches. CDR3 in DNA: TGTGCCAGCAGTTTCGCCGGGGGGGCCAGTTCAGTACATAGCACAGATACGCAGTATTTT. Its translation: CASSFAGGASSVHSTDTQYF.

This clone was picked up one time. In DNA, the CDR3 is TGTGCCAGCAGCTCGAGGGGGGTGACCGGACGGGACGTCTACAATGAGCAGTTCTTC. Translating it yields CASSSRGVTGRDVYNEQFF. The V call is TRBV5-4, the J call TRBJ2-1; D is possibly TRBD1 or TRBD2 (6 bases each). CDR1 and CDR2 (germline): SGHNT, YYREEE (reference sequence). V lost 3 bases to trimming and J lost 3 bases, with 25 bases between them. This CDR3 spans 19 amino acids.

The chain joins TRBV25-1 to TRBJ2-3, with 12 bases fitting TRBD1. With V trimmed by 2 bases and J by 5 bases, 5 bases remained unmatched. The CDR3 has 16 amino acids. Looked up from germline, CDR1 is MGHDK and CDR2 is SYGVNS. CDR3 DNA: TGTGCCAGCAGTGAAGATGGGGACAGGGGGCAAGATACGCAGTATTTT. As protein: CASSEDGDRGQDTQYF.

The chain uses TRBV10-3 and TRBJ1-5; possibly TRBD1 for D (5 bases). CDR1 and CDR2 (germline): ENHRY, SYGVKD. V shed 0 bases and J shed 2 bases, with 17 bases lying between them. This CDR3 comprises 18 residues. CDR3 nucleotide sequence: TGTGCCATCAGTGAGTCGTTGGCAGGGTACTCTGGCAATCAGCCCCAGCATTTT. Protein sequence: CAISESLAGYSGNQPQHF.

This clone is deemed medium-sized. The sample has other DNA sequences that encode this CDR3 too. This chain joins TRBV5-1 and TRBJ1-5; 7 positions match TRBD1. The V gene end was trimmed by 0 bases and the J gene end by 6 bases; junction bases not matched to a gene: 0. CDR1 is SGHRS and CDR2 is YFSETQ in the germline V gene. The CDR3 is 13 residues long. CDR3 DNA: TGCGCCAGCAGCTTGGCAGGGGGTCAGCCCCAGCATTTT. It encodes CASSLAGGQPQHF.

J is TRBJ1-2 and V is TRBV6-5; TRBD1 matches at 7 bases. V lost 7 bases to trimming and J lost 13 bases; unmatched junction nucleotides: 9. CDR3 length: 11 residues. CDR1 and CDR2 from the germline V gene are MNHEY and SVGAGI. For the CDR3, the DNA is TGTGCCAGCACTCCTGGAGGGGGCCTCACCTTC. It specifies CASTPGGGLTF.

The chain joins TRBV5-5 to TRBJ2-7; 7 nucleotides align to TRBD1. Germline trimming cut 3 bases from V and 3 bases from J; bases unmatched to any gene: 3. Germline-derived CDR1 and CDR2 are SGHKS and YYEKEE (reference sequence). This CDR3 is built from 13 residues. CDR3 residues: CASSSGQLYEQYF. DNA of the CDR3: TGTGCCAGCAGCTCGGGACAGCTCTACGAGCAGTACTTC.

The rearrangement joins TRBV3-1 (or the pseudogene TRBV3-2) to TRBJ1-1; D gene ambiguous. The CDR3 totals 14 residues. The germline V gene encodes CDR1 LGHDT and CDR2 YNNKEL (reference sequence). Trimming removed 0 bases at V and 5 bases at J, with 10 bases between. CDR3 protein: CASSQDSRKTEAFF. The CDR3 DNA reads as TGTGCCAGCAGCCAAGACAGTAGGAAGACTGAAGCTTTCTTT.

The chain links TRBV5-4 to TRBJ1-3, with a possible D match to TRBD1 (6 bases). This CDR3 is 18 amino acids long. Trimming cost V 0 bases and J 0 bases, with 16 bases left between them. CDR1 SGHNT and CDR2 YYREEE come from the germline V gene (reference sequence). The chain's CDR3 is CASSLDKTGGGSGNTIYF. The CDR3 nucleotides are TGTGCCAGCAGCTTGGACAAGACAGGCGGGGGCTCTGGAAACACCATATATTTT. The whole variable domain, filled in from reference TRBV5-4 and TRBJ1-3, reads ETGVTQSPTHLIKTRGQQVTLRCSSQSGHNTVSWYQQALGQGPQFIFQYYREEENGRGNFPPRFSGLQFPNYSSELNVNALELDDSALYLCASSLDKTGGGSGNTIYFGEGSWLTVV.

The J gene is TRBJ2-1, the V gene TRBV9; 9 bases are shared with TRBD1. The germline CDR1 and CDR2 sequences are SGDLS and YYNGEE. The CDR3 loop spans 15 amino acids. J was trimmed by 8 bases and V by 6 bases; bases with no gene match: 12. CDR3 in amino acids: CASTTGTGLTYEQFF. In DNA, the CDR3 is TGTGCCAGCACAACCGGGACAGGGTTAACGTATGAGCAGTTCTTC.

The J gene is TRBJ1-2, the V gene TRBV7-2; 7 bases align to TRBD1. The CDR3 extends over 13 amino acids. Looked up from germline, CDR1 is SGHTA and CDR2 is FQGNSA. Germline trimming cut 5 bases from V and 2 bases from J; bases unmatched to any gene: 2. The CDR3 here is CASSPQGNYGYTF. CDR3 nucleotide sequence: TGTGCCAGCAGCCCACAGGGGAACTATGGCTACACCTTC.

This chain joins TRBV6-5 and TRBJ1-2, with a weak D call TRBD1 (6 bases). The germline V gene has CDR1 MNHEY and CDR2 SVGAGI. V was clipped by 4 bases and J by 4 bases, with 13 bases between them. The CDR3 has 14 amino acids. CDR3 in amino acids: CASSSRQEGYGYTF. The CDR3 nucleotides read TGTGCCAGCAGTTCCCGACAGGAAGGCTATGGCTACACCTTC.